This T cell receptor beta chain was profiled in a study of T-cell memory formation after mild COVID-19. Study-level findings and limits: Pre-infection memory already had some responding clones, implying cross-reactive memory joined.

This clonotype was observed a handful of times. Its antigen is currently unknown. TCRdb redid the calling of the 5' RACE reads with MiXCR, one entry per CDR3 protein. The sample lists approximately 170,000 distinct CDR3 sequences, under 15% occurring once. This CDR3 has 13 residues. V lost 6 bases to trimming and J lost 0 bases, with 10 bases between them. Germline V CDR1 and CDR2: SQVTM, ANQGSEA. This receptor was taken from a man aged 18 to 29 who had mild COVID-19 (a few samples of this study predate the infection). Cell type and time point are not known. The chain employs TRBV29-1 and TRBJ2-3, with D possibly TRBD1 on 7 matching bases. Sequenced input: PBMCs or a T cell subset sorted from them (not recorded which). CDR3 protein: CSVSGGSTDTQYF. DNA of the CDR3: TGCAGCGTGTCAGGGGGGAGCACAGATACGCAGTATTTT.